The 3 T cell receptor beta chains below all came from one sample that was sequenced in a study of regulatory T cells in long-lasting Graves disease. Time point noted: newly diagnosed GD, antithyroid drugs for less than 3 months. Extracted PBMC RNA gave rise to the TCR library. Researchers made TCR beta libraries by using iRepertoire HTBI primers and running Arm-PCR on CDR3 regions. In TCRdb, the multiplex PCR reads were re-called with MiXCR into one record per CDR3 protein. Counted here are a few hundred thousand distinct CDR3 sequences, about a sixth occurring once; the ten biggest clones make up 23%. These data were also reused for a study on T cells in Graves' hyperthyroidism and ophthalmopathy.

Sequences were derived from peripheral blood mononuclear cells (PBMCs), sampled at new diagnosis, from a patient treated with antithyroid drugs. The receptors come from a woman aged 18 to 35 with Graves disease.

The V and J genes are TRBV7-9 and TRBJ1-1, with 7 positions matching TRBD1. CDR1 and CDR2 (germline): SEHNR, FQNEAQ (reference sequence). Trimming took 5 bases from V and 6 from J; bases not matched to a gene: 9. This CDR3 is built from 14 residues. The CDR3 DNA reads as TGTGCCAGCAGCCCCCGAGACAGGGAACCTGAAGCTTTCTTT. Amino acids: CASSPRDREPEAFF.

This rearrangement joins TRBV6-2 or TRBV6-3 to TRBJ1-5, with 7 bases fitting TRBD1. With 2 bases clipped from V and 2 bases from J, the junction kept 6 bases outside the gene matches. Germline V gene lookup returns CDR1 MNHEY and CDR2 SVGEGT. This CDR3 comprises 16 residues. The CDR3 spells CASSYTRGNGNQPQHF. The CDR3 DNA reads TGTGCCAGCAGTTACACCAGGGGGAACGGCAATCAGCCCCAGCATTTT.

This clonotype was seen more than once but under ten times. One junction end disagrees with the germline gene, perhaps due to a read error. The J gene is TRBJ2-2, the V gene TRBV15; the match to TRBD2 covers 7 bases. The CDR3 is made up of 14 amino acids. CDR1 is LNHNV, CDR2 YYDKDF, per germline (reference sequence). CDR3 nucleotide sequence: TGTCCCACCGGGACTAATTTGAACACCGGGGAGCTGTTTTTT. Amino acid sequence: CPTGTNLNTGELFF.